The clone carrying this T cell receptor (beta chain) occurred a few times. The V and J ends lost 1 base and 4 bases, in that order; junction bases with no gene match: 7. The CDR3 covers 15 residues. Germline V gene sequence: CDR1 MGHRA, CDR2 YSYEKL. Molecular barcoding with unique molecular identifiers was used for the TCRbeta library. MiXCR, applied by TCRdb to the PCR reads, yields one record per CDR3 protein. The sample holds under 450,000 distinct CDR3 sequences, 15% to 20% seen once. The data were obtained in a study of T-cell reconstitution after alpha-beta-depleted transplantation in children. The chain recombines TRBV4-1 with TRBJ2-7, with TRBD1 matching over 7 bases. The TCR originated in a boy younger than two who had a stem cell transplant for Wiskott-Aldrich syndrome, so the T cells may come from the graft donor. The material was PBMCs, mostly from graft donor cells, obtained 360 days after TCRalphabeta/CD19-depleted stem cell transplant. The CDR3 bases are TGCGCCAGCAGCCAAGGACAGGGAAATACGTACGAGCAGTACTTC. Protein: CASSQGQGNTYEQYF.